This paragraph reports one TCR beta chain. There is no known antigen for this receptor. No base quality information exists; no much larger clone differs at one position. Stable Graves' hyperthyroidism was defined as no progression to ophthalmopathy during 18 months of follow-up. Hyperthyroidism patients were aged 18 to 65 years and newly diagnosed, with disease duration of less than 2 months. The study excluded patients with uncontrolled infections, other autoimmune diseases, pregnancy or lactation. Diagnoses were established on the basis of clinical symptoms, serum thyroxine and TRAb, thyroid ultrasound, and orbital computed tomography. Ficoll-Paque density gradient centrifugation was used to isolate PBMCs from approximately 11 ml of fresh peripheral blood. Trizol reagent was used to extract total RNA, and RNA quality was then checked on an Agilent 2100 Bioanalyzer. The TCR beta CDR3 regions were amplified from RNA transcripts. The TCR CDR3 was subjected to a first round of RT-PCR using the HTBI primer set and the Qiagen OneStep RT-PCR kit. Libraries were constructed in a second round of multiplex PCR, after which size selection and purification were performed. Sequencing of the libraries was done on an Illumina HiSeq2000 using paired-end 100 bp reads. The original pipeline was this. Raw data were processed with SOAPnuke, discarding reads with adapters, uncalled bases, mean Phred below 15, or no exact constant-primer or identifier match. COPE v1.2.5 was used to merge high-quality paired reads, and clonotypes were defined as unique nucleotide sequences. MiTCR v1.1 was used to align the clonotypes against IMGT TRBV, TRBD and TRBJ reference segments. The analysis was restricted to V-J combinations with a frequency above 0.0001, which together covered over 99% of the repertoires. A TCS score was defined as the ratio between F50 (clonal expansion) and ExV (chaos), using BLOSUM62-based TCRdist between CDR3 peptides within each V-J. Welch's t-statistics and random forest reduced some 510 V-J features to roughly 13, which were used in a naive Bayes classifier (R e1071). The public reads were reprocessed in TCRdb via fastp at Q25 and MiXCR, keeping in-frame beta chains. Entries that share a CDR3 protein sequence are merged under the most common genes and DNA. The V and J calls shown here were made by TCRdb, not taken from the authors' results. The sample records about 560,000 distinct CDR3 sequences, 16% of which are singletons. The ten top clones hold about 20% of the sample.

These data come from a study of T cells in Graves' hyperthyroidism and ophthalmopathy (dated by TCRdb to the late 2010s). About the investigation overall: Peripheral blood was collected at initial diagnosis, before any treatment. To identify distinguishing TCR V-J signatures, a discovery cohort of about a hundred patients was used, comprising 43 with Graves' ophthalmopathy and some 60 with stable Graves' hyperthyroidism. The 75 to 100 discovery patients were randomly split 7:3 into training and test sets. After sampling, hyperthyroidism patients received methimazole starting at 30 mg daily, and ophthalmopathy patients received high-dose intravenous methylprednisolone. Thyroid tissue and blood T-cell repertoires from several Graves' hyperthyroidism patients were also compared in the study. Prospective prediction of ophthalmopathy was tested in an independent validation cohort consisting of 18 hyperthyroidism patients and some 16 patients who later progressed to ophthalmopathy. The paper describes TCR Vbeta CDR3 sequencing of 140 or so peripheral blood samples, made up of 43 ophthalmopathy patients, some 76 hyperthyroidism patients and 17 progressor patients. Overall study outcomes, separate from this receptor: Blood samples also contained most of the expanded thyroid clonotypes (frequency above 0.001), which suggests that blood repertoires may reflect thyroid immune responses. During validation, the model predicted progression to ophthalmopathy a median of around 6 months ahead of onset, with almost 71% sensitivity and almost 75% specificity. In cross-validation, a model built on a 13 V-J signature told ophthalmopathy apart from stable hyperthyroidism with just under 90% sensitivity and roughly 81% specificity, and in testing the same model reached 80%/75%. No statistical method was used to fix the sample size in advance, and group allocation was not hidden from the investigators.

V is pruned by 0 bases and J by 6 bases, leaving 7 bases of the junction without a gene match. CDR1 DFQATT and CDR2 SNEGSKA are derived from the germline V gene (reference sequence). From its cysteine to its phenylalanine, the CDR3 spans 14 amino acids. Just CDR3 DNA is preserved here, 42 bases in frame from base 1. The sequenced sample consisted of blood. Recombination connected TRBV20-1 to TRBJ1-1, and 7 junctional nucleotides match TRBD1. The source is a woman under 30 with Graves' hyperthyroidism. The CDR3 in this case is CSARDLGQTPEAFF. The nucleotides are TGCAGTGCTAGAGATCTGGGACAGACACCTGAAGCTTTCTTT.